One sample yielded the 2 T cell receptor beta chains listed below, sequenced in a study of shared clonotypes between healthy human individuals. Produced via immunoSEQ multiplex PCR; TCRdb's table is partial and in-frame only. The table includes 2 million to 2.5 million clones, more than 90% detected once. The sample comprised naive CD4+ T cells sorted from blood. Subset of the sample: CD45RA+ positively selected. Receptor source: a man aged 18 to 29 in good health.

The rearrangement joins TRBV10-1 to TRBJ2-5; D unclear. The CDR3 spans 12 residues. The V gene lost 5 bases and the J gene lost 7 bases, with 11 bases spanning the gap. Germline V gives CDR1 WNHNN, CDR2 SYGVQD (reference sequence). The CDR3, as DNA: TGCGCCAGCAGTCCCGGGCTCCCGACCCAGTACTTC. It translates to CASSPGLPTQYF.

The chain employs TRBV4-1 and TRBJ2-7; D remains ambiguous. This CDR3 is 14 amino acids long. Trimming took 0 bases from V and 2 from J, leaving 8 bases between them. CDR1 is MGHRA and CDR2 is YSYEKL in the germline V gene. The DNA for the CDR3 is TGCGCCAGCAGCCAAGAAAGACAACCCTACGAGCAGTACTTC. Protein product: CASSQERQPYEQYF.